The T cell receptor (beta chain) under discussion was sequenced for a study of CD8 T cells in Susac syndrome. V dropped 0 bases and J dropped 6 bases, with 7 bases sitting between them. Germline values: CDR1 SGHAT, CDR2 FQNNGV. The CDR3 length is 13 residues. When the RNA was reverse transcribed, random hexamers were used with an input of roughly 0.5 to 1 ug. Using its own MiXCR run on the immunoSEQ multiplex PCR reads, TCRdb lists one record per CDR3 protein. The sample carries some 130,000 distinct CDR3 sequences, 95% recorded once. This chain connects TRBV11-2 to TRBJ2-3; no clear D. The specimen was CD8+ T cells from PBMCs. This clonotype was sampled from a human donor with Susac syndrome. The CDR3 DNA sequence: TGTGCCAGCAGCTTAGACGCCCCGGATACGCAGTATTTT. This sequence encodes CASSLDAPDTQYF.